The clone carrying this TCR beta chain was recorded at least ten times. What it binds is unknown. The sample belongs to a study of metastatic and nonmetastatic thyroid tumors. Regarding the study as a whole: A significant increase in TCR beta diversity was reportedly seen in malignant thyroid tumors relative to benign nodules, in blood and tumor.

Ahead of thyroid surgery, no patient had received treatment of any kind. Through MiXCR, TCRdb re-clonotyped the PCR reads. The table shows about 20,000 clones, with approximately 14% occurring only once. Sequenced input: blood. The clonotype originates from a female donor with papillary thyroid cancer or a benign thyroid nodule (not recorded which). Some clones in this sample may be carry-over from other donors' samples.

CDR3 sequence: CASSLYGVYNEQFF. CDR3 coding DNA: TGTGCCAGCAGTTTATATGGCGTATACAATGAGCAGTTCTTC. This chain connects TRBV28 to TRBJ2-1; D is ambiguous. Trimming removed 1 base from V and 4 bases from J, with 8 bases in between. The length of the CDR3 is 14 residues. Germline V lookup: CDR1 MDHEN, CDR2 SYDVKM.